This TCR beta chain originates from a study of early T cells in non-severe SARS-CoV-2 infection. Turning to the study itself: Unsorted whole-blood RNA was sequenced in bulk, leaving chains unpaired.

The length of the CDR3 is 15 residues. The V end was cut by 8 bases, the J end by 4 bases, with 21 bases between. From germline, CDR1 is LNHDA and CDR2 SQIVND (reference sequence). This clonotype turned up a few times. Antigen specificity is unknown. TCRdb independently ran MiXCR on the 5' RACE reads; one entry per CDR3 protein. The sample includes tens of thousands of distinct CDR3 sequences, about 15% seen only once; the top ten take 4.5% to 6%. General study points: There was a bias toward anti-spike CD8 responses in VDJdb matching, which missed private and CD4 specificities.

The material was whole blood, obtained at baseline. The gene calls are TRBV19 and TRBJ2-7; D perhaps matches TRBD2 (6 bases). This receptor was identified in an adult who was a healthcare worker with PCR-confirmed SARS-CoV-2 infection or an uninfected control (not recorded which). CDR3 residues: CASGVSGESGYEQYF. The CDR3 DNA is TGTGCCAGTGGCGTCTCGGGGGAGTCGGGATACGAGCAGTACTTC. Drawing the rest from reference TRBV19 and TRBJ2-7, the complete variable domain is DGGITQSPKYLFRKEGQNVTLSCEQNLNHDAMYWYRQDPGQGLRLIYYSQIVNDFQKGDIAEGYSVSREKKESFPLTVTSAQKNPTAFYLCASGVSGESGYEQYFGPGTRLTVT.